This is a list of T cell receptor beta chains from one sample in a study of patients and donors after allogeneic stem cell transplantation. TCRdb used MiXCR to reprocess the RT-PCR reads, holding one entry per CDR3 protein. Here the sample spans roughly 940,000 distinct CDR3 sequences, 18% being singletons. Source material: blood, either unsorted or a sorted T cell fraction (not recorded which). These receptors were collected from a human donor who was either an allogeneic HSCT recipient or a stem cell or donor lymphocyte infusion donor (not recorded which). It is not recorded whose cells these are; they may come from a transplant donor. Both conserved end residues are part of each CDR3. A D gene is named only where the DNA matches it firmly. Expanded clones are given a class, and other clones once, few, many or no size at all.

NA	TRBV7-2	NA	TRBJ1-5	TGTGCCAGCAGCTTAGGACGTACCAACAATCAGCCCCAGCATTTT	CASSLGRTNNQPQHF
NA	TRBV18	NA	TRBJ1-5	TGTGCCAGCTCCGGACTTAGGGTGGCCAATCAGCCCCAGCATTTT	CASSGLRVANQPQHF
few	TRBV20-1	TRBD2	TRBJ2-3	TGCAGTGCTAGAGGGAGACTAGCGGGAGGCACAGATACGCAGTATTTT	CSARGRLAGGTDTQYF
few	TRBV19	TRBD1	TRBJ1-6	TGTGCCAGTAGTATTCTCTGGGGACAGGGGGATTCACCCCTCCACTTT	CASSILWGQGDSPLHF
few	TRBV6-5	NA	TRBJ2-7	TGTGCCAGCAGTTCCCTTAGAACCTACGAGCAGTACTTC	CASSSLRTYEQYF
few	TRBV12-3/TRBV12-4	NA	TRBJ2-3	TGTGCCAGCAGAACCTACAGGGATACGCAGTATTTT	CASRTYRDTQYF
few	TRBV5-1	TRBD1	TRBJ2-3	TGCGCCAGCAGCACCGGACAGGTACAAAGCACAGATACGCAGTATTTT	CASSTGQVQSTDTQYF
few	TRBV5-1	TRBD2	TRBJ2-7	TGCGCCAGCAGCTTCTTGTCTAGCGGGGCCGGCTCCTACGAGCAGTACTTC	CASSFLSSGAGSYEQYF
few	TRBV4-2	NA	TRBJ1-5	TGTGCCAGCAGCCAAGATTGGGCGCAGGCGAATCAGCCCCAGCATTTT	CASSQDWAQANQPQHF
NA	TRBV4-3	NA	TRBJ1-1	TGCGCCAGCAGCCAAGATTCCGGGGGCGCGACCTTT	CASSQDSGGATF
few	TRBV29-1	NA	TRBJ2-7	TGCAGCTTCGGGGGAAACTCCTACGAGCAGTACTTC	CSFGGNSYEQYF
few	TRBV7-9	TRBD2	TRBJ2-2	TGTGCCAGCAGCTCGTCGCGGGAGAGGGTCGGGGAGCTGTTTTTT	CASSSSRERVGELFF
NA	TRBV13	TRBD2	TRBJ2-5	TGTGCCAGCGGGGACAGCGGGGGGGCCGGGGAGACCCAGTACTTC	CASGDSGGAGETQYF
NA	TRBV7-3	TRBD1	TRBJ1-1	TGTGCCAGCAGCCCAAGGAACAGGGGGTCGGGCACTGAAGCTTTCTTT	CASSPRNRGSGTEAFF
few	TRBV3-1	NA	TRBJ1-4	TGTGCCAGCAGTCGCGGGGGCGCGTCTAATGAAAAACTGTTTTTT	CASSRGGASNEKLFF
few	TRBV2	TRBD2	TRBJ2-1	TGTGCCAGCCAGGGTGCTAGCGGTTACAATGAGCAGTTCTTC	CASQGASGYNEQFF
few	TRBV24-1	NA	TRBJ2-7	TGTGCCACCAGGGGGGATGCCTACGAGCAGTACTTC	CATRGDAYEQYF
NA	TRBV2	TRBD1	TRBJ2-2	TGTGCCAGCAGTGAACCTCAGGGGGCGACCACCGGGGAGCTGTTTTTT	CASSEPQGATTGELFF
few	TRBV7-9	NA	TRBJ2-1	TGTGCCAGCAGCTTAATCCTAGCGAAGATCAATGAGCAGTTCTTC	CASSLILAKINEQFF
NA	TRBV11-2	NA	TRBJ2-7	TGTGCCAGCAGCCCTCCGGGACTGAACTACGAGCAGTACTTC	CASSPPGLNYEQYF
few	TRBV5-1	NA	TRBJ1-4	TGCGCCAGCAGCTCTCGGGGCGCTACTGCAACTAATGAAAAACTGTTTTTT	CASSSRGATATNEKLFF
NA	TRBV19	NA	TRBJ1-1	TGTGCCAGTAGTATAGGCACAGGGCGCGTGAACACTGAAGCTTTCTTT	CASSIGTGRVNTEAFF
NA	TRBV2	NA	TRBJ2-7	TGTGCCAGCAGACTCAGTAGATCCTACGAGCAGTACTTC	CASRLSRSYEQYF
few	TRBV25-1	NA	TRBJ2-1	TGTGCCAGCAGTGATAGGGGGACTCGTAATGAGCAGTTCTTC	CASSDRGTRNEQFF
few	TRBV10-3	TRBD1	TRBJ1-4	TGTGCCATCAGTAATCCGGGACAGGGGGTGATGTCTGAAAAACTGTTTTTT	CAISNPGQGVMSEKLFF
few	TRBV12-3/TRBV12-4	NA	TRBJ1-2	TGTGCCAGCAGTCCCCGAACACGGCACCTTACTAACTATGGCTACACCTTC	CASSPRTRHLTNYGYTF
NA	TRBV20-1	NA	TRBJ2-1	TGCAGTGCTAGAGTGTTACTAGAGGGCAATGAGCAGTTCTTC	CSARVLLEGNEQFF
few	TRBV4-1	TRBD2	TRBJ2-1	TGCGCCAGCAGCCAAGACTGGGGCGGGAGGAGGTTCTTC	CASSQDWGGRRFF
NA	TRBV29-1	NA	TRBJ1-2	TGCAGCGTTGAAGTTCAAGAGGGCAGTTATGGCTACACCTTC	CSVEVQEGSYGYTF